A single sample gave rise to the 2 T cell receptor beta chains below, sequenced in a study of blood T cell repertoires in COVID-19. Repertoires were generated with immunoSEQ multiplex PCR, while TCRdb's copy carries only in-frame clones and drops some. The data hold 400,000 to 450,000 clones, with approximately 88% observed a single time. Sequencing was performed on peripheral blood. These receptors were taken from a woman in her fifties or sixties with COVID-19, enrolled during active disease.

CDR3 bases: TGTGCCAGCAGCCCAAGCCGGGACAGGGGAAACACCATATATTTT. Its protein product is CASSPSRDRGNTIYF. The chain uses TRBV11-2 and TRBJ1-3; 8 bases agree with TRBD1. The CDR3 length is 15 residues. Losses at the gene ends were 5 bases for V and 4 bases for J; bases not matched to a gene: 7. CDR1 is SGHAT, CDR2 FQNNGV, per germline.

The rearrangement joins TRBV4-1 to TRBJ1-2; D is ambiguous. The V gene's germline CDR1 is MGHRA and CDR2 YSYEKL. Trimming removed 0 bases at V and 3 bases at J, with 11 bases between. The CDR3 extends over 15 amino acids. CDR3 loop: CASSQDRRGDYGYTF. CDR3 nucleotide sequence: TGCGCCAGCAGCCAAGATAGGCGGGGTGACTATGGCTACACCTTC.